This TCR beta chain was sequenced for a study of identical twins. Germline trimming cut 6 bases from V and 1 base from J; bases unmatched to any gene: 13. The germline gives CDR1 SGHAT, CDR2 FQNNGV. This CDR3 spans 18 amino acids. TCRdb reprocessed the 5' RACE reads via MiXCR and lists one record per CDR3 protein. The repertoire has roughly 1.6 million distinct CDR3 sequences, under 35% of them found once; the top ten carry 0.25% to 0.3%. The V call is TRBV11-2, the J call TRBJ2-3; TRBD2 aligns across 10 bases. The sequence was collected from a newborn girl in good health. The sequenced material came from cord blood. The chain's CDR3 is CASRSIKREGRGTDTQYF. The DNA of the CDR3 is TGTGCCAGCAGGTCCATAAAGCGGGAGGGCCGGGGCACAGATACGCAGTATTTT.